This note documents a single TCR beta chain sequence. Generated by immunoSEQ multiplex PCR, the TCRdb table keeps only in-frame clones and is missing some. The sample has around 95,000 clones; 92% are singletons. These data are taken from a study of T cell changes during pregnancy in multiple sclerosis. V shed 4 bases and J 3 bases; nucleotides not matched to a gene: 2. CDR3 size: 13 residues. CDR1 and CDR2 from the germline V gene are SGHRS and YFSETQ. This TCR came from a female donor with multiple sclerosis, enrolled in a pregnancy study. The sample consisted of peripheral blood, taken after pregnancy. This chain links TRBV5-1 with TRBJ1-2; 8 nucleotides agree with TRBD1. The CDR3 DNA follows: TGCGCCAGCAGCCCGGACAGGGACTATGGCTACACCTTC. It translates to CASSPDRDYGYTF.